This T cell receptor beta chain was identified in a study of CD8+CD57+ T cells in acquired aplastic anemia. Researchers used genomic DNA as the template to profile TCR beta VDJ and CDR3. TCRdb reprocessed the reads with MiXCR, giving one entry per CDR3 protein. The table records 450,000 to 550,000 distinct CDR3 sequences, 25% to 40% of them present only once. A remark on this clonotype: Its target is unknown.

Findings and caveats of the study: A set of twenty-nine CD8+ CDR3 sequences was shared between patients and controls, and these sequences appeared highly expressed in patients.

Individuals selected for sequencing had exhibited CD8+CD57+ cell expansion on flow cytometry. The CDR3 spans 15 residues. The germline CDR1 and CDR2 sequences are DFQATT and SNEGSKA (reference sequence). Trimming removed 3 bases from V and 0 bases from J; junction bases left unmatched: 4. The chain uses TRBV20-1 and TRBJ2-7; TRBD2 matches 11 bases. The sample was sorted CD4+, CD8+, or CD8+CD57+ T cells (not recorded which) from PBMCs. The source of this sequence is a human donor with aplastic anemia. In DNA, the CDR3 is TGCAGTGCTAGCGACACTAGCGGGAGCTCCTACGAGCAGTACTTC. Protein sequence: CSASDTSGSSYEQYF.